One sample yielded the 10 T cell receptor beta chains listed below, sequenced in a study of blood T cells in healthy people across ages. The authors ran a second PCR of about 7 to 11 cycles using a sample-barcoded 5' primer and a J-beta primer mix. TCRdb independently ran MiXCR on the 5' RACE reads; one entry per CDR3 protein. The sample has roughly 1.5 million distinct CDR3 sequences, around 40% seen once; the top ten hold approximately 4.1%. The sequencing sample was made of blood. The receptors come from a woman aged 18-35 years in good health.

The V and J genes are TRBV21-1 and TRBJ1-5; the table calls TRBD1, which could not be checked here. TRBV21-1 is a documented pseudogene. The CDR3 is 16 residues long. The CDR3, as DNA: TGTGCCAGCAGCCTCCAGGGGGCCGGGGGCAATCAGCCCCAGCATTTT. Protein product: CASSLQGAGGNQPQHF.

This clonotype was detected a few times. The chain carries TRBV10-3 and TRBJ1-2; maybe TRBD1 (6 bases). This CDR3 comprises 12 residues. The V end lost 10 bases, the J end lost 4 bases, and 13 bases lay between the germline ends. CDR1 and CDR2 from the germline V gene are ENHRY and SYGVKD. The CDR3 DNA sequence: TGTGCCAGCCGGGACAACTCCTATGGCTACACCTTC. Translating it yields CASRDNSYGYTF.

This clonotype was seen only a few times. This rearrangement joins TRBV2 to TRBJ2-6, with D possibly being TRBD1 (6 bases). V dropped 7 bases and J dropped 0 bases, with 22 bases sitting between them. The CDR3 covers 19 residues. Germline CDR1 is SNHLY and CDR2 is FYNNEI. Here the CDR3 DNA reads TGTGCCAGCAAATATACCTCAGACAGGCTGATCTCTGGGGCCAACGTCCTGACTTTC. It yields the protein CASKYTSDRLISGANVLTF.

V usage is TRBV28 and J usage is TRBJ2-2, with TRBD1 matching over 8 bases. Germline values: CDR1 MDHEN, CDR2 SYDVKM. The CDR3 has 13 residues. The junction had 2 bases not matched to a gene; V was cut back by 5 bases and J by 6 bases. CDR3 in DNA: TGTGCCAGCAGTGAACAGGGGGCCGGGGAGCTGTTTTTT. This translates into CASSEQGAGELFF.

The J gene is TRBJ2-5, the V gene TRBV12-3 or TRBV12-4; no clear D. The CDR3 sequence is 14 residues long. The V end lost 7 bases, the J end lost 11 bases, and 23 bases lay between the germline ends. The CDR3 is CASTFSGLRNEQYF. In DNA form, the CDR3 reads TGTGCCAGCACTTTTAGTGGCTTAAGGAATGAGCAGTACTTC.

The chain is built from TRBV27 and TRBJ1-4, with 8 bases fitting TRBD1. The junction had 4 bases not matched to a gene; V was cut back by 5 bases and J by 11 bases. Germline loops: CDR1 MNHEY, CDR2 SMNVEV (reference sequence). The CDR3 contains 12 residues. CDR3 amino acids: CASSPRTGKLFF. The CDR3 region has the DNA TGTGCCAGCAGTCCCCGGACAGGGAAACTGTTTTTT.

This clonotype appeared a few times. The CDR3 sequence: CSARDRVAGELLYF. In DNA, the CDR3 is TGCAGTGCTAGAGATCGGGTAGCGGGAGAATTGTTGTACTTC. The J gene is TRBJ2-7, the V gene TRBV20-1; 9 nucleotides match TRBD2. The V gene's germline CDR1 is DFQATT and CDR2 SNEGSKA (reference sequence). This CDR3 region has 14 residues. The V gene end was trimmed by 0 bases and the J gene end by 12 bases; junction bases not matched to a gene: 12.

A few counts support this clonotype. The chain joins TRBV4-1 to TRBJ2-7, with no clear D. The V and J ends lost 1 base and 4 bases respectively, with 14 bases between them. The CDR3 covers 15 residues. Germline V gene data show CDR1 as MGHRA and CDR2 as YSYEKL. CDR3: CASSQVRFRIYEQYF. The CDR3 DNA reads TGCGCCAGCAGCCAAGTTCGTTTCAGGATTTACGAGCAGTACTTC.

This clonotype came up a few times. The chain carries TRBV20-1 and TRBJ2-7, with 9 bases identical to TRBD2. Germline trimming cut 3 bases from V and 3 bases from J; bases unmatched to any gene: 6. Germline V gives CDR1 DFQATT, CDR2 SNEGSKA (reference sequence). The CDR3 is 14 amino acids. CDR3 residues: CSASVSGRIYEQYF. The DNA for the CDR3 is TGCAGTGCTAGCGTTAGCGGGAGAATCTACGAGCAGTACTTC.

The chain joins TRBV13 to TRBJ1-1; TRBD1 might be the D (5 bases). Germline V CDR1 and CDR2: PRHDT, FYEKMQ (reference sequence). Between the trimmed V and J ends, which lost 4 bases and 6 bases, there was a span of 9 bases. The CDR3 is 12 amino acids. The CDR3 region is CASSYGTPEAFF. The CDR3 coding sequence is TGTGCCAGCAGCTACGGGACGCCTGAAGCTTTCTTT.